Listed below are T cell receptor beta chains from one sample, sequenced in a study of shared clonotypes between healthy human individuals. Assay: immunoSEQ multiplex PCR; the TCRdb copy retains only in-frame clones and omits some. The sample carries more than 2,000,000 clones, more than 90% recorded once. Input material: naive CD4+ T cells sorted from blood. These receptors originate from a man aged 18-30 years in good health. CDR3s include the opening cysteine and the closing phenylalanine or tryptophan. A D gene is named only where the DNA matches it firmly. Clone size is shown for a subset of rows, as once, few, many or a class of expanded clone.

>TRBJ1-1|-|TRBV6-5|-
TGTGCCAGCAGTTACGGAAGGCAGGGCACTGAAGCTTTCTTT
CASSYGRQGTEAFF
>TRBJ2-3|TRBD2|TRBV6-1|-
TGTGCCAGCAGTGGCGAGCGGGGAGCGAGCACAGATACGCAGTATTTT
CASSGERGASTDTQYF
>TRBJ2-5|TRBD2|TRBV4-1|-
TGCGCCAGCAGCTTAGCGGGAGAGGGGGAGACCCAGTACTTC
CASSLAGEGETQYF
>TRBJ1-6|-|TRBV7-8|-
TGTGCCAGCAGCTTATATTTCGGGCAGCTACGATCACCCCTCCACTTT
CASSLYFGQLRSPLHF
>TRBJ2-5|TRBD1|TRBV30|-
TGTGCCTGGAGTGCCGGACAGGGATGGACCCAGTACTTC
CAWSAGQGWTQYF
>TRBJ2-7|TRBD1|TRBV6-6|-
TGTGCCAGCAGTTACCCCGGGACAGGGGACGAGCAGTACTTC
CASSYPGTGDEQYF
>TRBJ1-6|-|TRBV6-6|-
TGTGCCAGCAGCGTCCCGGAGGACAATTCACCCCTCCACTTT
CASSVPEDNSPLHF
>TRBJ1-4|-|TRBV30|-
TGTGCCTGGAGTCGAGGGGGAAAGGGTGAAAAACTGTTTTTT
CAWSRGGKGEKLFF
>TRBJ2-7|TRBD2|TRBV5-1|once
TGCGCCAGCAGAGATAGCGGGAGCCACGAGCAGTACTTC
CASRDSGSHEQYF
>TRBJ1-3|-|TRBV18|-
TGTGCCAGCTCACTTACCGGGAAGACAATAGGTACTGGAAACACCATATATTTT
CASSLTGKTIGTGNTIYF
>TRBJ2-7|-|TRBV6-5|-
TGTGCCAGCAGTTCCTCCGTGGGCTACGAGCAGTACTTC
CASSSSVGYEQYF
>TRBJ1-1|-|TRBV28|-
TGTGCCAGCAGTTTAGTCGGGCGGTCGGCTTTCTTT
CASSLVGRSAFF
>TRBJ1-6|-|TRBV27|-
TGTGCCAGCAGTTCCCTAGACAGTTCACCCCTCCACTTT
CASSSLDSSPLHF
>TRBJ2-3|TRBD2|TRBV2|-
TGTGCCAGCTTGCGGGGGGCGTTCACAGATACGCAGTATTTT
CASLRGAFTDTQYF
>TRBJ1-1|TRBD1|TRBV5-1|-
TGCGCCAGCAGCTTCGACAGGGCGATCGCTGAAGCTTTCTTT
CASSFDRAIAEAFF
>TRBJ2-7|TRBD1|TRBV5-1|-
TGCGCCAGGCGACAGGGGGCTTGTTACGAGCAGTACTTC
CARRQGACYEQYF
>TRBJ1-5|-|TRBV11-2|-
TGTGCCAGCAGCTTATTGGCAGGGAATCAGCCCCAGCATTTT
CASSLLAGNQPQHF
>TRBJ1-2|TRBD1|TRBV19|once
TGTGCCAGTAACCCAGGGGGCGCCGATGGCTACACCTTC
CASNPGGADGYTF
>TRBJ1-2|-|TRBV6-1|-
TGTGCCAGCAGTGCTAGATCCGGGCAGGGGCAGATACGGCATGGCTACACCTTC
CASSARSGQGQIRHGYTF
>TRBJ2-3|-|TRBV12-5|-
TGTGCTAGTGGTTTGGGGACTACCACAGATACGCAGTATTTT
CASGLGTTTDTQYF
>TRBJ1-1|-|TRBV19|-
TGTGCCAGTAGTACTCCCTCACGGGGGCCCTGGAACACTGAAGCTTTCTTT
CASSTPSRGPWNTEAFF
>TRBJ2-3|-|TRBV6-5|-
TGTGCCAGCAGCGCAGCCGATACGCAGTATTTT
CASSAADTQYF